This TCR beta chain was observed in a study of blood T cells in healthy people across ages. This clonotype was recorded a few times. Its antigen is unidentified. The trim removed 5 bases at V and 8 bases at J, leaving 4 bases unmatched. The V gene's germline CDR1 is SGHNT and CDR2 YENEEA. This CDR3 has 12 amino acids. Study-wide points: The study regarded diversity estimates from one million T cells as underestimates.

The use of a sample-barcoded 5' primer and a J-beta primer mix characterized a second PCR of roughly 6 to 11 cycles. All samples gave at least 2.5 million CDR3-containing paired-end reads. TCRdb recomputed calls from the 5' RACE reads with MiXCR, one row per CDR3 protein. The sample holds over 1,500,000 distinct CDR3 sequences, about two fifths seen once. Every donor gave 9 to 10 milliliters of peripheral blood. The clonotype was recovered from a human donor in good health. What was sequenced was blood. The chain uses TRBV11-3 and TRBJ2-3, with TRBD2 identical over 7 bases. The CDR3 region is CASSQIAGTQYF. As DNA, the CDR3 is TGTGCCAGCAGCCAAATAGCGGGTACGCAGTATTTT.